Included here is one TCR beta chain sequence, with context. Antigen unknown. V gave up 4 bases and J gave up 4 bases, with 20 bases separating them. Germline V lookup: CDR1 SGHRS, CDR2 YFSETQ. This CDR3 contains 17 residues. The source of the sample is a study of T cell responses to AZD1222 COVID-19 vaccine. The data were produced by immunoSEQ multiplex PCR, yet TCRdb's version contains in-frame clones alone and is incomplete. The sample lists 120,000 or so clones; roughly 91% were seen once. Points from the study as a whole: The study found Spike-specific TCR breadth and depth rose after two AZD1222 doses.

The TCR was taken from an adult who received the AZD1222 COVID-19 vaccine. The sample in question was peripheral blood, obtained 28 days after the second AZD1222 dose. J is TRBJ2-2 and V is TRBV5-1; possible D gene TRBD2, 6 bases. In nucleotides, the CDR3 is TGCGCCAGCAGCGACCCGGTAGGGGTGCGGGGCACCGGGGAGCTGTTTTTT. Its translation is CASSDPVGVRGTGELFF.